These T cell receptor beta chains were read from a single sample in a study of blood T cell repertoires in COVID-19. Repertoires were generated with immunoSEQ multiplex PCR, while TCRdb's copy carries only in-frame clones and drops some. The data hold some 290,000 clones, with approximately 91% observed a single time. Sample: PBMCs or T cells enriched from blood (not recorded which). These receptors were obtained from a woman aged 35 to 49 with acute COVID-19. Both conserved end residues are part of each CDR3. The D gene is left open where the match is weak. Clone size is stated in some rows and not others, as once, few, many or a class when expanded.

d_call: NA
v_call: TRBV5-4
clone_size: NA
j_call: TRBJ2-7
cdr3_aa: CATLDLGSYEQYF
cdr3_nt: TGTGCCACCCTGGACTTAGGATCCTACGAGCAGTACTTC

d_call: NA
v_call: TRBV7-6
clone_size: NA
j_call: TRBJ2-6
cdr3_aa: CASSGLGSNSGANVLTF
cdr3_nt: TGTGCCAGCAGCGGATTGGGCAGCAACTCTGGGGCCAACGTCCTGACTTTC

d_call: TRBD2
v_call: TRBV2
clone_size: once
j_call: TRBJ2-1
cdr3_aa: CASSEGLAGPLPYNEQFF
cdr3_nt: TGTGCCAGCAGTGAAGGACTAGCGGGGCCCCTCCCCTACAATGAGCAGTTCTTC

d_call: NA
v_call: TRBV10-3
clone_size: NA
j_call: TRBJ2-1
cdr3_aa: CAISSGKSYNEQFF
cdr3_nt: TGTGCCATCAGTAGCGGTAAGTCCTACAATGAGCAGTTCTTC

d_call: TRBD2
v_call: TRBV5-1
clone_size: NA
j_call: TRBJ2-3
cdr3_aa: CASSQTSGGPSTDTQYF
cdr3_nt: TGCGCCAGCAGTCAGACTAGCGGGGGCCCTAGCACAGATACGCAGTATTTT

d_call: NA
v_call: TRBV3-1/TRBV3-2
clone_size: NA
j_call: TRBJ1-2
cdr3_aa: CASSQGEGAYGYTF
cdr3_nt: TGTGCCAGCAGCCAGGGGGAGGGTGCCTATGGCTACACCTTC

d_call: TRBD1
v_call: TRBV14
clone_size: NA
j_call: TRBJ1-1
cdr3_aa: CASSQATGGTEAFF
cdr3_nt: TGTGCCAGCAGCCAAGCCACAGGGGGCACTGAAGCTTTCTTT

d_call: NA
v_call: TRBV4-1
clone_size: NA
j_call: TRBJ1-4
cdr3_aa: CASSLQGTNEKLFF
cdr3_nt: TGCGCCAGCAGCCTCCAGGGGACTAATGAAAAACTGTTTTTT

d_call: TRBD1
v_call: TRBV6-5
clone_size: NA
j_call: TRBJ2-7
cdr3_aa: CASSYDRGDDEQYF
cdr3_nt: TGTGCCAGCAGTTACGACAGGGGAGATGACGAGCAGTACTTC

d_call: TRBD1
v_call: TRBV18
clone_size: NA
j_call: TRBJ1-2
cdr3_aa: CASSPPQGDGYTF
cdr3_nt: TGTGCCAGCTCACCACCCCAGGGGGATGGCTACACCTTC

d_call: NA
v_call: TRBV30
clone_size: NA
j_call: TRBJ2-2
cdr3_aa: CAWSGSGGAVTGELFF
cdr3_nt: TGTGCCTGGAGTGGGTCCGGAGGGGCGGTCACCGGGGAGCTGTTTTTT

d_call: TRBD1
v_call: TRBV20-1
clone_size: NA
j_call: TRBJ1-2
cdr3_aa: CSADRGNGYTF
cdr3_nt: TGCAGTGCTGACAGGGGAAACGGCTACACCTTC

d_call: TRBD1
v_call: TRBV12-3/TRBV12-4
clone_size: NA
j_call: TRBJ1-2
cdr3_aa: CASSRTGVYGYTF
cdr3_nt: TGTGCCAGCAGTCGGACAGGGGTATATGGCTACACCTTC

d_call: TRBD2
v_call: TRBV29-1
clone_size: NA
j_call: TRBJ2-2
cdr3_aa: CSVAGLAEYTGELFF
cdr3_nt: TGCAGCGTGGCCGGCCTAGCGGAGTACACCGGGGAGCTGTTTTTT